This entry lists 21 T cell receptor beta chains sequenced from one sample in a study of OX40 agonist ivuxolimab in advanced cancers. The protocol was immunoSEQ multiplex PCR, while the TCRdb copy is restricted to in-frame clones and leaves out a portion. The sample has 60,000 to 90,000 clones, more than 90% seen once. Specimen: CD4+ or CD8+ T cells sorted from blood, collected in a trial of the OX40 agonist ivuxolimab. These receptors came from an adult with an advanced solid tumor such as melanoma, head and neck, liver or kidney cancer.

In DNA form, the CDR3 reads TGTGCCAGTAGTATGGCTAGCGTGTCCTACAATGAGCAGTTCTTC. Residues: CASSMASVSYNEQFF. The rearrangement joins TRBV19 to TRBJ2-1; maybe TRBD2 (6 bases). V lost 3 bases and J lost 1, with 10 bases in between. CDR3 size: 15 residues. Germline assignment: CDR1 LNHDA and CDR2 SQIVND (reference sequence).

The V call is TRBV6-6, the J call TRBJ2-2; 7 bases agree with TRBD1. Germline CDR1 is MNHNY and CDR2 is SVGAGI (reference sequence). The CDR3 extends over 16 amino acids. Losses at the gene ends were 2 bases for V and 7 bases for J; bases not matched to a gene: 10. CDR3: CASSYNPRGSHGELFF. Written as DNA, the CDR3 is TGTGCCAGCAGTTACAACCCCAGGGGGAGTCACGGGGAGCTGTTTTTT.

CDR3 residues: CASSLEGGHTGELFF. CDR3 coding DNA: TGCGCCAGCAGCTTGGAAGGTGGGCACACCGGGGAGCTGTTTTTT. V is TRBV5-1 and J is TRBJ2-2, with D unresolved. The V end was cut by 0 bases, the J end by 3 bases, with 9 bases between. The CDR3 sequence is 15 residues long. Germline CDR1 is SGHRS and CDR2 is YFSETQ.

The chain joins TRBV28 to TRBJ1-4; D gene uncertain. The CDR3 loop spans 13 amino acids. Trimming stripped 6 bases from V and 0 bases from J, with 5 bases between. Germline V lookup: CDR1 MDHEN, CDR2 SYDVKM. The CDR3 DNA sequence: TGTGCCAGCAGGAGAGCAACTAATGAAAAACTGTTTTTT. Its protein is CASRRATNEKLFF.

The V and J genes are TRBV14 and TRBJ2-5; 11 positions match TRBD2. CDR1 SGHDN and CDR2 FVKESK come from the germline V gene. V gave up 4 bases and J gave up 3 bases; unmatched junction bases: 7. The CDR3 has 16 amino acids. As DNA, the CDR3 is TGTGCCAGCAGCCCCCAACTAGCGGGAGCCAAAGAGACCCAGTACTTC. Its protein is CASSPQLAGAKETQYF.

V usage is TRBV28 and J usage is TRBJ1-2; 8 positions match TRBD1. With V trimmed by 4 bases and J by 8 bases, 6 bases remained unmatched. Germline V gene data show CDR1 as MDHEN and CDR2 as SYDVKM. The CDR3 sequence is 13 residues long. The CDR3 region is CASSSRGRGGYTF. DNA of the CDR3: TGTGCCAGCAGTTCCAGGGGGCGCGGGGGCTACACCTTC.

The J gene is TRBJ2-2, the V gene TRBV5-1; 7 nucleotides align to TRBD2. The germline gives CDR1 SGHRS, CDR2 YFSETQ. The CDR3 covers 14 residues. V dropped 4 bases and J dropped 7; count of bases not matched to a gene: 7. The CDR3 nucleotides read TGCGCCAGCAGCCCCGGACTAGTGGGCGGGGAGCTGTTTTTT. Translated, it gives CASSPGLVGGELFF.

V usage is TRBV27 and J usage is TRBJ1-2, with a possible D match to TRBD1 (5 bases). The ends were cut back, 4 bases at V and 8 bases at J, with 20 bases in the middle. This CDR3 comprises 15 residues. The germline gives CDR1 MNHEY, CDR2 SMNVEV (reference sequence). The DNA of the CDR3 is TGTGCCAGCAGTTGGACCCTGGGGGGTCTGGGGGGCTACACCTTC. Translation: CASSWTLGGLGGYTF.

The V call is TRBV19, the J call TRBJ1-2; a weak D match, TRBD1 (5 bases). Germline CDR1 reads LNHDA; CDR2 reads SQIVND (reference sequence). The CDR3 loop spans 15 amino acids. Trimming shortened V by 4 bases and J by 4 bases, and 16 bases separated the two germline ends. CDR3 sequence reads: CASSTSGGSAYGYTF. Written as DNA, the CDR3 is TGTGCCAGTAGTACAAGTGGGGGGAGCGCCTATGGCTACACCTTC. Looking up the rest from reference TRBV19 and TRBJ1-2 gives the full variable domain: DGGITQSPKYLFRKEGQNVTLSCEQNLNHDAMYWYRQDPGQGLRLIYYSQIVNDFQKGDIAEGYSVSREKKESFPLTVTSAQKNPTAFYLCASSTSGGSAYGYTFGSGTRLTVV.

There are a few counts of this clone. The chain uses TRBV5-1 and TRBJ1-1, with 10 bases that match TRBD1. V lost 4 bases, J lost 5 bases, and 5 bases stayed unmatched. Germline lookup yields CDR1 SGHRS and CDR2 YFSETQ. The CDR3 spans 14 residues. CDR3 DNA sequence: TGCGCCAGCAGCGGGGGACAGGGGATAACTGAAGCTTTCTTT. Residues: CASSGGQGITEAFF.

The chain combines TRBV4-2 with TRBJ2-7; 8 bases map to TRBD1. This CDR3 has 15 residues. Looked up from germline, CDR1 is LGHNA and CDR2 is YNFKEQ. The V segment lost 0 bases and the J segment 5 bases; nucleotides outside the gene matches: 6. Here the CDR3 reads CASSQDSGQGDEQYF. The CDR3 DNA reads TGTGCCAGCAGCCAAGATTCAGGACAGGGAGACGAGCAGTACTTC.

The genes are TRBV25-1 and TRBJ2-3, with D perhaps matching TRBD1 or TRBD2 (5 bases each). CDR3 length equals 17 residues. CDR1 is MGHDK, CDR2 SYGVNS, per germline. Trimming removed 1 base at V and 2 bases at J, with 16 bases between. The CDR3 nucleotides are TGTGCCAGCAGTGAATGGACGGCAGGGACCTACACAGATACGCAGTATTTT. It specifies CASSEWTAGTYTDTQYF.

This rearrangement joins TRBV28 to TRBJ1-2; TRBD1 aligns across 9 bases. Germline V gene sequence: CDR1 MDHEN, CDR2 SYDVKM. This CDR3 is 16 amino acids long. Trimming cost V 2 bases and J 8 bases; bases outside gene matches: 12. CDR3 region: CASSLKNRGRVGGYTF. In DNA form, the CDR3 reads TGTGCCAGCAGTTTAAAGAACAGGGGGCGAGTCGGCGGCTACACCTTC.

This clone was seen only once. The V and J genes are TRBV28 and TRBJ1-2; D may be TRBD1 (6 bases). Trimming removed 4 bases from V and 14 bases from J, with 14 bases in between. CDR3 length: 11 residues. The germline CDR1 and CDR2 sequences are MDHEN and SYDVKM. The CDR3 loop is CASSYANRVTF. The CDR3 DNA sequence: TGTGCCAGCAGTTACGCCAACAGGGTTACCTTC.

This clone was observed once. The chain joins TRBV6-1 to TRBJ2-7; the match to TRBD2 covers 7 bases. CDR3 length: 15 residues. Looked up from germline, CDR1 is MNHNS and CDR2 is SASEGT. V shed 2 bases and J 2 bases; nucleotides not matched to a gene: 6. In DNA form, the CDR3 reads TGTGCCAGCAGTGAAATAGGGACTAACACCTACGAGCAGTACTTC. Translating gives CASSEIGTNTYEQYF.

CDR3 in DNA: TGTGCCAGCAGCAAAGAGGTTGAGGACAGGGAGGATGAGCAGTTCTTC. Amino acid sequence: CASSKEVEDREDEQFF. This sequence joins TRBV21-1 and TRBJ2-1; the table names TRBD1, a call not compared with the DNA. TRBV21-1 is an annotated pseudogene. The CDR3 has 16 residues.

The chain recombines TRBV18 with TRBJ2-7; D ambiguous. V was pared by 2 bases and J by 3 bases, with 17 bases between. CDR3 length equals 16 residues. Germline CDR1 reads KGHSH; CDR2 reads LQKENI. CDR3 residues: CASSPKVDRSYYEQYF. The CDR3 nucleotides are TGTGCCAGCTCACCAAAAGTCGACCGTTCCTACTACGAGCAGTACTTC.

J is TRBJ2-2 and V is TRBV28, with 7 bases that match TRBD1. The J segment lost 3 bases and the V segment lost 5 bases, leaving 15 bases of the junction unmatched. This CDR3 is built from 18 residues. Germline assignment: CDR1 MDHEN and CDR2 SYDVKM. The DNA for the CDR3 is TGTGCCAGCAGTATGACAGGGTCGTTTGTTACGGACACCGGGGAGCTGTTTTTT. Translation: CASSMTGSFVTDTGELFF.

The V call is TRBV7-9, the J call TRBJ2-1; a possible D gene is TRBD2 (5 bases). Germline values: CDR1 SEHNR, CDR2 FQNEAQ (reference sequence). V was pared by 6 bases and J by 0 bases, with 12 bases between. This CDR3 comprises 15 residues. The CDR3, as DNA: TGTGCCAGCAGACCCCCGGGGAGCTCCTACAATGAGCAGTTCTTC. This gives the protein CASRPPGSSYNEQFF.

The chain links TRBV9 to TRBJ2-7, with no clear D. CDR3 length: 15 amino acids. Germline V gene sequence: CDR1 SGDLS, CDR2 YYNGEE. V was clipped by 5 bases and J by 3 bases, with 18 bases between them. The CDR3 region is CASSFGPDTNYEQYF. The CDR3 DNA sequence: TGTGCCAGCAGTTTTGGACCCGACACGAACTACGAGCAGTACTTC.

This clone was counted a single time. The chain links TRBV6-5 to TRBJ2-7; D is ambiguous. Trimming cost V 0 bases and J 1 base, with 7 bases left between them. There are 14 residues in the CDR3. Germline lookup yields CDR1 MNHEY and CDR2 SVGAGI. CDR3 region: CASSYSTASYEQYF. The CDR3 DNA is TGTGCCAGCAGTTACTCGACCGCTTCCTACGAGCAGTACTTC.